This T cell receptor (beta chain) was recorded in a study of cytomegalovirus exposure and HLA in healthy donors. Study conclusions and caveats: The number of N-insertions in an Asian-associated ancestry cluster was reportedly below the roughly 670-donor mean in a later analysis. CMV antigen specificity was confirmed in vitro for three CMV-associated chains.

13 Jbeta primers and 60 Vbeta primers were used for the PCR. Method: immunoSEQ multiplex PCR; TCRdb's copy keeps in-frame clones and lacks some. The sample consists of about 160,000 clones, about 60% of them appearing once. Germline V gene data show CDR1 as MDHEN and CDR2 as SYDVKM. Trimming removed 1 base from V and 4 bases from J; junction bases left unmatched: 3. The CDR3 consists of 14 residues. Notes on this clone: Its antigen is unknown.

The chain is built from TRBV28 and TRBJ1-1; 7 bases line up with TRBD1. Sequencing input: PBMCs. This sequence was found in a woman aged 55-70 years in good health and CMV-seropositive. CDR3 bases: TGTGCCAGCAGTTTATTGGCAGGGGGCACTGAAGCTTTCTTT. It encodes CASSLLAGGTEAFF.